This T cell receptor beta chain was documented in a study of blood T cell repertoires in COVID-19. V shed 9 bases, J shed 0 bases, and the junction held 4 bases outside the gene matches. The germline V gene has CDR1 ENHRY and CDR2 SYGVKD. The CDR3 has 14 residues. Authors' processing steps: Counts of nucleated cells, estimated from reference gene primer amplification, were obtained. Only in-frame clones appear in the TCRdb table, and some are missing; sequencing was by immunoSEQ multiplex PCR. Clone size and the V and J calls come from that table; the DNA yielded D and trimming. The sample yields approximately 200,000 clones, approximately 90% seen once.

This clonotype originated in a man aged 65-85 years with active or convalescent COVID-19. The material sequenced was peripheral blood. The chain carries TRBV10-3 and TRBJ2-1; 8 nucleotides align to TRBD2. Written as DNA, the CDR3 is TGTGCCATAGCGGGGGACACCTCCTACAATGAGCAGTTCTTC. Amino acid sequence: CAIAGDTSYNEQFF.